This TCR beta chain was sequenced for a study of radiotherapy plus CTLA-4 blockade in lung cancer. Produced via immunoSEQ multiplex PCR; TCRdb's table is partial and in-frame only. There are 60,000 to 85,000 clones in the sample; around 86% occur only once, and around 0.87% lies in the top ten. V was clipped by 0 bases and J by 3 bases, with 13 bases between them. Germline-derived CDR1 and CDR2 are SQVTM and ANQGSEA. The CDR3 totals 15 residues. The chain combines TRBV29-1 with TRBJ2-3, with a weak D call TRBD1 (7 bases). The sample in question was peripheral blood, obtained from a patient treated with radiotherapy plus ipilimumab. This receptor was identified in a human donor with non-small cell lung cancer who had stable disease on radiotherapy plus ipilimumab. Here the CDR3 DNA reads TGCAGCGTTGAAGATCAGGGGGGCGGGACAGATACGCAGTATTTT. It codes for CSVEDQGGGTDTQYF.